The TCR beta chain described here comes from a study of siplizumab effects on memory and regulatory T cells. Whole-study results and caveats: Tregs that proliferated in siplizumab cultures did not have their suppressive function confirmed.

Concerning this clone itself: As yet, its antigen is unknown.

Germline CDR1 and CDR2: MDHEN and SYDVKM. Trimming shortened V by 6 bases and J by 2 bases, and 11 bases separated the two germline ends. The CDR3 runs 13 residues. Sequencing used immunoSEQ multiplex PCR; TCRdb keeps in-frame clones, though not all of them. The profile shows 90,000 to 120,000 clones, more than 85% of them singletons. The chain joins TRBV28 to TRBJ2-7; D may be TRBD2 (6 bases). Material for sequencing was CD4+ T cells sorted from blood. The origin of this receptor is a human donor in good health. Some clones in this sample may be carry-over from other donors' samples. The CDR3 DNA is TGTGCCAGCAGCCGCGGGAACCCCTACGAGCAGTACTTC. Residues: CASSRGNPYEQYF.